Presented here are 6 T cell receptor beta chains from one specimen sequenced in a study of CD8+ T cells in alopecia areata. RNA was extracted and reverse transcribed into cDNA as the sequencing template. TCRdb keeps only in-frame clones here, not all; method: immunoSEQ multiplex PCR. The sample lists about 64,000 clones; more than 45% were seen once. Treatment: oral pan-JAK inhibitor, 5-10 mg twice daily. The sample was CD8+ T cells sorted from blood, taken between weeks 36 and 40, from a patient treated with tofacitinib. Source of these receptors: a human donor with alopecia areata.

This clone occurred a few times. V is TRBV13 and J is TRBJ1-2; a weak D match, TRBD1 (6 bases). Trimming shortened V by 7 bases and J by 3 bases, and 15 bases separated the two germline ends. CDR3 length: 14 residues. Germline V CDR1 and CDR2: PRHDT, FYEKMQ (reference sequence). This CDR3 reads CASTPVGGYYGYTF. CDR3 DNA sequence: TGTGCCAGCACCCCGGTTGGGGGCTACTATGGCTACACCTTC.

This clone was picked up a small number of times. The CDR3 reads CASSVADGDTQYF. In nucleotides, the CDR3 is TGTGCCAGCAGCGTAGCTGATGGGGATACGCAGTATTTT. The V and J genes are TRBV9 and TRBJ2-3; D ambiguous. V dropped 0 bases and J dropped 6 bases, with 8 bases sitting between them. Germline-derived CDR1 and CDR2 are SGDLS and YYNGEE. This CDR3 spans 13 amino acids.

V gene TRBV25-1 combines with J gene TRBJ2-4, with 8 nucleotides matching TRBD2. The J segment lost 1 base and the V segment lost 8 bases, leaving 4 bases of the junction unmatched. CDR1 and CDR2 from the germline V gene are MGHDK and SYGVNS. CDR3 size: 14 residues. The CDR3 spells CASRTGGAKNIQYF. In nucleotides, the CDR3 is TGTGCCAGCCGGACGGGGGGGGCCAAAAACATTCAGTACTTC.

The chain has TRBV11-1 and TRBJ2-1; D is ambiguous. The CDR3 runs 13 residues. Germline CDR1 SGHAT, CDR2 FQDESV (reference sequence). The germline V and J ends were trimmed by 5 bases and 0 bases, with 5 bases remaining between them. The chain's CDR3 is CASSPSSYNEQFF. CDR3 DNA sequence: TGTGCCAGCAGCCCAAGCTCCTACAATGAGCAGTTCTTC.

This clone has just one count. The chain combines TRBV4-1 with TRBJ1-2, with D possibly matching TRBD1 (6 bases). V dropped 1 base and J dropped 7 bases, with 16 bases sitting between them. CDR1 and CDR2 (germline): MGHRA, YSYEKL. The CDR3 length is 15 residues. CDR3 region: CASSQVSWGGGGYTF. The CDR3 bases are TGCGCCAGCAGCCAAGTGTCCTGGGGGGGCGGTGGCTACACCTTC.

This clone was seen once. V and J are TRBV27 and TRBJ1-5, with D hard to call. Germline loops: CDR1 MNHEY, CDR2 SMNVEV (reference sequence). The CDR3 runs 14 residues. Trimming shortened V by 6 bases and J by 4 bases, and 13 bases separated the two germline ends. The CDR3 nucleotides are TGTGCCAGCAGCGGAGGGTTCTATAATCAGCCCCAGCATTTT. Protein: CASSGGFYNQPQHF.